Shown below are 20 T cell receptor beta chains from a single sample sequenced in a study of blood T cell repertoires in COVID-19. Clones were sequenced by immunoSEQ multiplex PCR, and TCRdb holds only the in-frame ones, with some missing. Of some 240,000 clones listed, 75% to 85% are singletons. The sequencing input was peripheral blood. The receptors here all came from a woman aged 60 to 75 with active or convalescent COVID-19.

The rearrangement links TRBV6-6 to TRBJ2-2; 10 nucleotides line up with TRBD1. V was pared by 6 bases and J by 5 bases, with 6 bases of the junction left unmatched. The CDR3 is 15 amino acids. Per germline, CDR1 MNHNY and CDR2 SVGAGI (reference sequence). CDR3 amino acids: CASSRQGARTGELFF. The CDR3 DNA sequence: TGTGCCAGCAGCCGACAGGGGGCGCGGACCGGGGAGCTGTTTTTT.

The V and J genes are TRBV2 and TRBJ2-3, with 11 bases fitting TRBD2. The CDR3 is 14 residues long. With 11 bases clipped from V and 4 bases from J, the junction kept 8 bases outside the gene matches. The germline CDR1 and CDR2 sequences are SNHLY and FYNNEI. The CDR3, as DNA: TGTGCCTCGGGTAGCGGGGGGGCATCAGATACGCAGTATTTT. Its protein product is CASGSGGASDTQYF.

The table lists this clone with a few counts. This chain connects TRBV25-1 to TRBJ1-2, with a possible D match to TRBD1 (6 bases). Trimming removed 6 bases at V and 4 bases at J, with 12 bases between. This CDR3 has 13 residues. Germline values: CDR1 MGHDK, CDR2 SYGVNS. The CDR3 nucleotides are TGTGCCAGCAGCCTAGACAGGTCCTATGGCTACACCTTC. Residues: CASSLDRSYGYTF.

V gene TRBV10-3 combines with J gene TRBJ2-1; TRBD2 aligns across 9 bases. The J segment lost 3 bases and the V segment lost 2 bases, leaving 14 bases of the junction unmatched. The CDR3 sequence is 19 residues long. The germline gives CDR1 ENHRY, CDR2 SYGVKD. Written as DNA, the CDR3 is TGTGCCATCAGTGAGCCCCTTGGCCTGGGAGCGGGGGGCTACAATGAGCAGTTCTTC. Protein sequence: CAISEPLGLGAGGYNEQFF.

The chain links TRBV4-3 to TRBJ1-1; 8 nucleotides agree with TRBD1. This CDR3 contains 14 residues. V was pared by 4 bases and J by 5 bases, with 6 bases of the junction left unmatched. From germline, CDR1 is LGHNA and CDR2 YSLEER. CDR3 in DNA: TGCGCCAGCAGCCCTGGACAGGGTAAGACTGAAGCTTTCTTT. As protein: CASSPGQGKTEAFF.

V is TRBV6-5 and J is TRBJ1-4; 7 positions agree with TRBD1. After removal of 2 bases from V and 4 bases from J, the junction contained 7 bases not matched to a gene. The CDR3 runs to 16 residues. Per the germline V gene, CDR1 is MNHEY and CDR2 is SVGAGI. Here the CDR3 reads CASSYAMTGINEKLFF. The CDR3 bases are TGTGCCAGCAGTTACGCCATGACAGGGATTAATGAAAAACTGTTTTTT.

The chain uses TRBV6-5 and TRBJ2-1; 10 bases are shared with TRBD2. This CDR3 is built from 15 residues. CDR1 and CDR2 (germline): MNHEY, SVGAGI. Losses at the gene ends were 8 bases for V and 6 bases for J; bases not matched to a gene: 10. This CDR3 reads CASGFERGGSNEQFF. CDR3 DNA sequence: TGTGCCAGCGGGTTCGAGCGGGGGGGCTCCAATGAGCAGTTCTTC.

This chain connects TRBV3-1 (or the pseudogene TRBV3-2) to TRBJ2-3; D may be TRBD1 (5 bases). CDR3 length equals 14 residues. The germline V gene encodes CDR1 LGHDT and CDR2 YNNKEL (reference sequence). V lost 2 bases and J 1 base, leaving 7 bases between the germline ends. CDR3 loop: CASSQTGRTDTQYF. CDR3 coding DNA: TGTGCCAGCAGCCAAACAGGCCGCACAGATACGCAGTATTTT.

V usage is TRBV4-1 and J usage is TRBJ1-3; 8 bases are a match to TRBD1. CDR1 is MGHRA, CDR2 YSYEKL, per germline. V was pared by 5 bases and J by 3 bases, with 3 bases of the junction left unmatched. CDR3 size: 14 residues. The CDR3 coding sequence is TGCGCCAGCAGCTGGGACAGGATTGGAAACACCATATATTTT. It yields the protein CASSWDRIGNTIYF.

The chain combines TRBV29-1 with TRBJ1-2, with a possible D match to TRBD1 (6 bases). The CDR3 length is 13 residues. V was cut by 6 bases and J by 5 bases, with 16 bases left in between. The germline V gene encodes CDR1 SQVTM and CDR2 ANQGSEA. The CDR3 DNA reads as TGCAGCGTAGTCGCAGGGGTCCCGTATGGCTACACCTTC. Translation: CSVVAGVPYGYTF.

CDR3 amino acids: CASSYSWGQGKETQYF. CDR3 DNA sequence: TGTGCCAGCAGTTACTCGTGGGGACAGGGGAAAGAGACCCAGTACTTC. The genes are TRBV6-5 and TRBJ2-5; 10 nucleotides align to TRBD1. This CDR3 has 16 amino acids. Germline lookup yields CDR1 MNHEY and CDR2 SVGAGI. The V gene end was trimmed by 0 bases and the J gene end by 3 bases; junction bases not matched to a gene: 4.

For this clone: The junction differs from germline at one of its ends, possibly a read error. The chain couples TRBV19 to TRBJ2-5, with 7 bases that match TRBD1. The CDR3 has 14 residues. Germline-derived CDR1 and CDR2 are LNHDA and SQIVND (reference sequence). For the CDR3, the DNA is TGTGCCAGTAGTGCGACAGGGAACCAGGAGACCCAGTACTTC. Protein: CASSATGNQETQYF. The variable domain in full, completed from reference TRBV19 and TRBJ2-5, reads DGGITQSPKYLFRKEGQNVTLSCEQNLNHDAMYWYRQDPGQGLRLIYYSQIVNDFQKGDIAEGYSVSREKKESFPLTVTSAQKNPTAFYLCASSATGNQETQYFGPGTRLLVL.

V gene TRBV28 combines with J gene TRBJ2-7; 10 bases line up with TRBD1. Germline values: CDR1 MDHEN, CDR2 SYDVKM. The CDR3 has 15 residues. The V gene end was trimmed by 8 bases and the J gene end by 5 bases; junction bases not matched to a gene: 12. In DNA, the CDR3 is TGTGCCAGCGGCCCCGGGGGACAGGGGATCGACGAGCAGTACTTC. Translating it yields CASGPGGQGIDEQYF.

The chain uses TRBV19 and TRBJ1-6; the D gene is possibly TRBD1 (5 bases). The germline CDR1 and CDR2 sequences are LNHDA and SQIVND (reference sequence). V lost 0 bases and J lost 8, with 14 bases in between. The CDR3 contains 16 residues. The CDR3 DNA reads TGTGCCAGTAGTATAGATGCAGCAGGGAGGTATTCACCCCTCCACTTT. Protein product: CASSIDAAGRYSPLHF.

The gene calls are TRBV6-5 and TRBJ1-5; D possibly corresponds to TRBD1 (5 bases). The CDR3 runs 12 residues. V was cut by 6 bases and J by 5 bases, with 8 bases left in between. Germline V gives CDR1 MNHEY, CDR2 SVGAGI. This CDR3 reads CASSGGDQPQHF. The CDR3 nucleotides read TGTGCCAGCAGCGGAGGGGATCAGCCCCAGCATTTT.

CDR3 sequence: CASTLTGPNEKLFF. CDR3 nucleotide sequence: TGTGCCAGCACCTTGACAGGGCCCAATGAAAAACTGTTTTTT. This chain links TRBV2 with TRBJ1-4, with 7 bases matching TRBD1. CDR3 size: 14 residues. The germline V gene encodes CDR1 SNHLY and CDR2 FYNNEI. Trimming removed 7 bases from V and 5 bases from J; junction bases left unmatched: 7.

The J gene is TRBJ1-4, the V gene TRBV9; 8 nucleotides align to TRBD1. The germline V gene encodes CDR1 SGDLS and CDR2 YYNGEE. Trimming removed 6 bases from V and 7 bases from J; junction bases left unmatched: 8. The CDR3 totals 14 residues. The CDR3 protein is CASTPGGVGEKLFF. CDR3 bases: TGTGCCAGCACCCCAGGGGGCGTGGGTGAAAAACTGTTTTTT.

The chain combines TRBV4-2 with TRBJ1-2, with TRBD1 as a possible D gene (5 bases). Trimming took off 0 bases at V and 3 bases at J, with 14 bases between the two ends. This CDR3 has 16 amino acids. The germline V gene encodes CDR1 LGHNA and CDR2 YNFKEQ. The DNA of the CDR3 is TGTGCCAGCAGCCAAGATTGGGCAGGGCAGTACTATGGCTACACCTTC. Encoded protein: CASSQDWAGQYYGYTF.

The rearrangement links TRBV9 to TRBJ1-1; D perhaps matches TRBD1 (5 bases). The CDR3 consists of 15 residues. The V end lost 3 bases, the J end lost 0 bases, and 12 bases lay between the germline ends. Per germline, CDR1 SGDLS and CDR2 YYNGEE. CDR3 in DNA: TGTGCCAGCAGCGGACGGGGGAACATGAACACTGAAGCTTTCTTT. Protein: CASSGRGNMNTEAFF.

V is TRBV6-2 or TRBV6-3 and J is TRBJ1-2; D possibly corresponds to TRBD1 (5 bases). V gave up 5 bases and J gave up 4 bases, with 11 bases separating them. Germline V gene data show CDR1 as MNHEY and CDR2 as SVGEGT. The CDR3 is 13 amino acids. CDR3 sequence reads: CASSTTGFYGYTF. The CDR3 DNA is TGTGCCAGCAGTACAACAGGTTTCTATGGCTACACCTTC.